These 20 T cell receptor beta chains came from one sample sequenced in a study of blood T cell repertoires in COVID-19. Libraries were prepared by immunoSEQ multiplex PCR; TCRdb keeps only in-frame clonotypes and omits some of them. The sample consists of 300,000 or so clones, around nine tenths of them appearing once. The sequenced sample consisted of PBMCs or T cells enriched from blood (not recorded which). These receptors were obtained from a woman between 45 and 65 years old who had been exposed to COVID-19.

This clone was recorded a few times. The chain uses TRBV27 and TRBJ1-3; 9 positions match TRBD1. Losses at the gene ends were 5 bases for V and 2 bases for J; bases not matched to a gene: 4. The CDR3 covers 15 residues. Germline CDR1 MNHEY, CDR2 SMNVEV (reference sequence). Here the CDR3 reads CASSKRTGAGNTIYF. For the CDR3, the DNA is TGTGCCAGCAGTAAACGGACAGGGGCTGGAAACACCATATATTTT.

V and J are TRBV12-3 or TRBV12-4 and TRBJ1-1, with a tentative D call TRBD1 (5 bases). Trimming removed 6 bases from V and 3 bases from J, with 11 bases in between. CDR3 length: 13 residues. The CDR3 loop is CASSPPRDTEAFF. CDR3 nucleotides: TGTGCCAGCAGCCCCCCCAGGGACACTGAAGCTTTCTTT.

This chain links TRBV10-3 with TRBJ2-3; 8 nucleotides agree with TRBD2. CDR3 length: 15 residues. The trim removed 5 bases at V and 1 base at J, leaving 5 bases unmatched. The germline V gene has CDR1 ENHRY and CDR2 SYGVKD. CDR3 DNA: TGTGCCATCAGTCCGGGACTAGGGGGCACAGATACGCAGTATTTT. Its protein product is CAISPGLGGTDTQYF.

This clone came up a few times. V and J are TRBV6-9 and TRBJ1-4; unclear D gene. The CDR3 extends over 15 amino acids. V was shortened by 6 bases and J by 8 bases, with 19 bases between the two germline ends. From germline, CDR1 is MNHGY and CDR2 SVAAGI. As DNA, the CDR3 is TGTGCCAGCAGGCACCCCGGTCGAACGAGAGAAAAACTGTTTTTT. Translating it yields CASRHPGRTREKLFF.

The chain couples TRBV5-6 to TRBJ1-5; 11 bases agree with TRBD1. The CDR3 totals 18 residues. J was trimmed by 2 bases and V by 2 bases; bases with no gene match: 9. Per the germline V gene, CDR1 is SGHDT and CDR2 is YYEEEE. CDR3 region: CASSFAGQGVDGNQPQHF. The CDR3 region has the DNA TGTGCCAGCAGCTTTGCGGGACAGGGGGTCGATGGCAATCAGCCCCAGCATTTT.

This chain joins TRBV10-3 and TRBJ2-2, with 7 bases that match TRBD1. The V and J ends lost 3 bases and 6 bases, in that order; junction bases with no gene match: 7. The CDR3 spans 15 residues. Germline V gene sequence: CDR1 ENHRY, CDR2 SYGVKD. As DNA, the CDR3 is TGTGCCATCAGTGATATCCAGGGGGTACCCGGGGAGCTGTTTTTT. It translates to CAISDIQGVPGELFF.

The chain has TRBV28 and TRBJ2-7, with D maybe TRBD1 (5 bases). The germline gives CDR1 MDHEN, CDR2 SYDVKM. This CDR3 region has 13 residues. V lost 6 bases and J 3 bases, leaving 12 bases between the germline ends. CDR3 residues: CASRTHDSYEQYF. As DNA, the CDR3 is TGTGCCAGCAGAACCCATGACAGCTACGAGCAGTACTTC.

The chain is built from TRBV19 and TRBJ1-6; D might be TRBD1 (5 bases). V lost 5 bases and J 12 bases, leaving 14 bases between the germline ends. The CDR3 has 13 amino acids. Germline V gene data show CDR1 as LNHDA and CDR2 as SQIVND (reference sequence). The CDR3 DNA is TGTGCCAGTAGTCGGGCGGGGGAGGAACCCCTCCACTTT. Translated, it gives CASSRAGEEPLHF.

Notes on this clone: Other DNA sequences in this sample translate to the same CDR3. The CDR3: CASSPRTGGGDEQYF. CDR3 nucleotides: TGTGCCAGTAGTCCTCGGACAGGGGGCGGGGACGAGCAGTACTTC. This chain uses TRBV19 with TRBJ2-7, with 11 positions matching TRBD1. The junction had 8 bases not matched to a gene; V was cut back by 5 bases and J by 5 bases. Germline values: CDR1 LNHDA, CDR2 SQIVND (reference sequence). The CDR3 loop spans 15 amino acids.

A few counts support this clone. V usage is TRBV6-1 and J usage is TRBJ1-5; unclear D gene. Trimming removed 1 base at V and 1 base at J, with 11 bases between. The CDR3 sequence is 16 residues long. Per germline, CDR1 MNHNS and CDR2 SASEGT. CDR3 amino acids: CASSEGRFTSNQPQHF. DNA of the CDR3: TGTGCCAGCAGTGAAGGGCGGTTTACGAGCAATCAGCCCCAGCATTTT.

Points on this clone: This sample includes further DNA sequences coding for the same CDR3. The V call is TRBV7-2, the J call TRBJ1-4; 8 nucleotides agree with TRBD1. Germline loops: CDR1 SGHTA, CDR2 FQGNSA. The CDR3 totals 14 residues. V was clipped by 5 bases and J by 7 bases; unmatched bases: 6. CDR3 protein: CASSLQGVGEKLFF. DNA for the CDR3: TGTGCCAGCAGCCTACAGGGGGTAGGTGAAAAACTGTTTTTT.

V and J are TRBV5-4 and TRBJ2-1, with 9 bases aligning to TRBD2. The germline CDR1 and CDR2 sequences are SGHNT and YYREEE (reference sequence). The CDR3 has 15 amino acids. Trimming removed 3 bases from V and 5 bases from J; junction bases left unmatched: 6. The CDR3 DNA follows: TGTGCCAGCAGCTCACCGGGACTAGCCCACAATGAGCAGTTCTTC. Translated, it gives CASSSPGLAHNEQFF.

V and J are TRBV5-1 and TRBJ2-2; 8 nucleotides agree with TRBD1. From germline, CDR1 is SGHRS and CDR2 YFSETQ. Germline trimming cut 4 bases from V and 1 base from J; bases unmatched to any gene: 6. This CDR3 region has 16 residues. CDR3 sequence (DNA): TGCGCCAGCAGCCCCGAGGGGACAGGGAACACCGGGGAGCTGTTTTTT. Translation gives CASSPEGTGNTGELFF.

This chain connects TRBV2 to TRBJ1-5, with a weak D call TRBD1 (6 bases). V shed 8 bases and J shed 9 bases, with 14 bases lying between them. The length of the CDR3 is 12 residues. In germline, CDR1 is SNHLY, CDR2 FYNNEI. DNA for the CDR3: TGTGCCAGCGGAGGGGGGGTCGGGCCCCAGCATTTT. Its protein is CASGGGVGPQHF.

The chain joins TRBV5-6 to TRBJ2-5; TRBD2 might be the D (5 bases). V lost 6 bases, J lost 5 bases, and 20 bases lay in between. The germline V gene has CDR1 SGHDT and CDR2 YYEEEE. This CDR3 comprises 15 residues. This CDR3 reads CASNPGRGLSETQYF. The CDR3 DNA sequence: TGTGCCAGCAATCCTGGCCGAGGGCTAAGCGAGACCCAGTACTTC.

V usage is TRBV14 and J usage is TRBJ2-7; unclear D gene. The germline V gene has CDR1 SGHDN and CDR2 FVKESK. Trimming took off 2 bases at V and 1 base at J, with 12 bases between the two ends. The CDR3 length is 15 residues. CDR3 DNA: TGTGCCAGCAGCCAACAGGCAACCCTATCCTACGAGCAGTACTTC. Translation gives CASSQQATLSYEQYF.

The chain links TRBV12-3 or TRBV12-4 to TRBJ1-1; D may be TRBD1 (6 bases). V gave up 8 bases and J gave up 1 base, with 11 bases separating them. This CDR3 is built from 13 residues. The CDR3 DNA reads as TGTGCCAGCGGGACGACAGGGAACACTGAAGCTTTCTTT. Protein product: CASGTTGNTEAFF.

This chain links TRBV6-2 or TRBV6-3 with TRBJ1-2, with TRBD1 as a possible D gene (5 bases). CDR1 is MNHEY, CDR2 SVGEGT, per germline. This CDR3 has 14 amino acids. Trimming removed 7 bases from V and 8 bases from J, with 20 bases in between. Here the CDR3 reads CASTPAGGPRGYTF. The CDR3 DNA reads TGTGCCAGCACCCCGGCCGGGGGACCCCGCGGCTACACCTTC.

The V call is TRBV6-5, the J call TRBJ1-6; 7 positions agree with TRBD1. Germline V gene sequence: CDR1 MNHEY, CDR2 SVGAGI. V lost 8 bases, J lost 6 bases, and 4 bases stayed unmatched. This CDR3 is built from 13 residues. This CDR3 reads CASHGTVNSPLHF. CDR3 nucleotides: TGTGCCAGCCACGGGACAGTTAATTCACCCCTCCACTTT.

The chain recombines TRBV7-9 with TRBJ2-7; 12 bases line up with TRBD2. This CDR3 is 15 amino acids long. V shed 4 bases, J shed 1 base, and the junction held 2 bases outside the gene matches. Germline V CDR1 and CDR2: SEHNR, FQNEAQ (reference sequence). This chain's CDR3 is CASSSLAGGSYEQYF. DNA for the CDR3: TGTGCCAGCAGCTCTCTAGCGGGGGGGTCCTACGAGCAGTACTTC.